Presented here are 21 T cell receptor beta chains from one specimen sequenced in a study of shared clonotypes between healthy human individuals. The data were produced by immunoSEQ multiplex PCR, yet TCRdb's version contains in-frame clones alone and is incomplete. The sample contains about 770,000 clones, 72% of which appear only once. What was sequenced was memory CD4+ T cells sorted from blood. The subset here: CD45RA-negative fraction. The receptors originated from a woman aged 25 to 45 in good health.

The gene calls are TRBV5-4 and TRBJ2-2; 11 bases are a match to TRBD2. There are 16 residues in the CDR3. Trimming cost V 4 bases and J 4 bases; bases outside gene matches: 6. Germline V gene data show CDR1 as SGHNT and CDR2 as YYREEE (reference sequence). CDR3 coding DNA: TGTGCCAGCAGCCCCGGGACTAGCGGAGGCACCGGGGAGCTGTTTTTT. Translated, it gives CASSPGTSGGTGELFF.

The chain joins TRBV11-2 to TRBJ2-7; D may be TRBD2 (6 bases). V was shortened by 5 bases and J by 0 bases, with 20 bases between the two germline ends. The CDR3 runs to 17 residues. CDR1 SGHAT and CDR2 FQNNGV come from the germline V gene. CDR3 sequence reads: CASSPEMSGLTSYEQYF. The CDR3 DNA is TGTGCCAGCAGCCCGGAAATGAGCGGGTTGACCTCCTACGAGCAGTACTTC.

About this clone itself: A junction end diverges from the germline sequence, so it may reflect a read error. The rearrangement uses TRBV5-6 and TRBJ2-7; 7 nucleotides line up with TRBD2. CDR3 length: 13 amino acids. Germline lookup yields CDR1 SGHDT and CDR2 YYEEEE. This chain's CDR3 is CASNLGRGYEQYF. CDR3 nucleotide sequence: TGTGCCAGCAACTTGGGGCGGGGGTACGAGCAGTACTTC.

The CDR3 loop is CASSFLGSSYEQYF. DNA of the CDR3: TGTGCCAGCAGTTTTCTAGGAAGCTCCTACGAGCAGTACTTC. The rearrangement joins TRBV6-6 to TRBJ2-7; unclear D gene. Germline assignment: CDR1 MNHNY and CDR2 SVGAGI (reference sequence). Trimming pared 4 bases from V and 0 bases from J, leaving 10 bases between. CDR3 size: 14 residues.

V is TRBV6-6 and J is TRBJ1-5; D gene uncertain. Per germline, CDR1 MNHNY and CDR2 SVGAGI (reference sequence). Trimming took 10 bases from V and 3 from J, leaving 10 bases between them. This CDR3 contains 12 residues. The CDR3 loop is CATSKDNQPQHF. As DNA, the CDR3 is TGTGCCACCTCGAAGGACAATCAGCCCCAGCATTTT.

Note on this clone: The junction does not match germline at one end; this may be a read error. This chain connects TRBV7-9 to TRBJ1-6, with 10 positions matching TRBD1. Germline V gives CDR1 SEHNR, CDR2 FQNEAQ (reference sequence). The CDR3 is 14 residues long. The CDR3: CASSYGQGDSPLHF. CDR3 nucleotides: TGTGCCAGCAGTTACGGACAGGGGGATTCGCCCCTCCACTTT.

This chain links TRBV6-8 with TRBJ2-7; either TRBD1 or TRBD2 may supply D (5 bases each). V was shortened by 10 bases and J by 1 base, with 20 bases between the two germline ends. Germline V CDR1 and CDR2: MNHGY, SAAAGT. The CDR3 spans 15 residues. The CDR3 is CATRGRRRASYEQYF. The CDR3 DNA sequence: TGTGCCACCCGGGGACGAAGGCGTGCGTCCTACGAGCAGTACTTC.

V and J are TRBV5-1 and TRBJ2-3; tentatively, D is TRBD1 or TRBD2 (6 bases each). The CDR3 spans 16 residues. CDR1 is SGHRS, CDR2 YFSETQ, per germline. V gave up 4 bases and J gave up 4 bases, with 19 bases separating them. The CDR3 spells CASSRRGELLADTQYF. In nucleotides, the CDR3 is TGCGCCAGCAGCCGGAGGGGGGAACTTTTAGCAGATACGCAGTATTTT.

About this clone itself: Other DNA sequences within the sample encode an identical CDR3. This chain uses TRBV6-5 with TRBJ2-7; D is unresolved. V gave up 2 bases and J gave up 3 bases, with 8 bases separating them. Per germline, CDR1 MNHEY and CDR2 SVGAGI. CDR3 size: 13 residues. The CDR3 reads CASSYGTDYEQYF. The CDR3 bases are TGTGCCAGCAGTTACGGTACTGACTACGAGCAGTACTTC.

This clone was recorded only once. The V and J genes are TRBV27 and TRBJ2-3, with 7 bases lining up with TRBD1. Per germline, CDR1 MNHEY and CDR2 SMNVEV (reference sequence). The CDR3 runs 16 residues. The trim removed 6 bases at V and 2 bases at J, leaving 11 bases unmatched. The CDR3 nucleotides read TGTGCCAGCAGGAGAGATGACAGGGCGTACACAGATACGCAGTATTTT. The encoded protein is CASRRDDRAYTDTQYF.

V is TRBV27 and J is TRBJ1-5; D is uncertain. Germline-derived CDR1 and CDR2 are MNHEY and SMNVEV (reference sequence). This CDR3 is 15 amino acids long. Trimming left V 5 bases short and J 4 bases short, with 15 bases between. This CDR3 is CASSAMPGSNQPQHF. For the CDR3, the DNA is TGTGCCAGCAGTGCGATGCCAGGATCGAATCAGCCCCAGCATTTT.

The rearrangement uses TRBV28 and TRBJ2-5; D unclear. The V end was cut by 4 bases, the J end by 2 bases, with 14 bases between. The CDR3 extends over 15 amino acids. Germline V lookup: CDR1 MDHEN, CDR2 SYDVKM. Here the CDR3 DNA reads TGTGCCAGCAGTTCCGGATATTGGGAACAAGAGACCCAGTACTTC. This codes for CASSSGYWEQETQYF.

The chain couples TRBV9 to TRBJ2-5; TRBD2 is a possible D gene (5 bases). The V gene lost 0 bases and the J gene lost 4 bases, with 13 bases spanning the gap. CDR1 SGDLS and CDR2 YYNGEE come from the germline V gene. The CDR3 is 15 residues long. In DNA, the CDR3 is TGTGCCAGCAGCGTAGCCGGGGATAGAGGAGAGACCCAGTACTTC. Its protein is CASSVAGDRGETQYF.

The chain is built from TRBV25-1 and TRBJ2-1; D uncertain. V was pared by 2 bases and J by 15 bases, with 11 bases between. CDR1 and CDR2 from the germline V gene are MGHDK and SYGVNS. The CDR3 totals 11 residues. The DNA of the CDR3 is TGTGCCAGCAGTGAAGGGCCCAAGGGGTTCTTC. It codes for CASSEGPKGFF.

The chain employs TRBV15 and TRBJ2-1; unclear D gene. The V and J ends lost 0 bases and 8 bases respectively, with 8 bases between them. Germline V gene data show CDR1 as LNHNV and CDR2 as YYDKDF (reference sequence). The CDR3 runs to 13 residues. CDR3 protein: CATSRDPMDEQFF. DNA of the CDR3: TGTGCCACCAGCAGAGACCCCATGGATGAGCAGTTCTTC.

The chain uses TRBV5-4 and TRBJ1-1; D is unresolved. This CDR3 contains 14 residues. Germline V gene sequence: CDR1 SGHNT, CDR2 YYREEE (reference sequence). V was pared by 5 bases and J by 3 bases, with 14 bases between. DNA of the CDR3: TGTGCCAGCAGGAAAGAGGAGATAGACACTGAAGCTTTCTTT. It yields the protein CASRKEEIDTEAFF.

The J gene is TRBJ2-2, the V gene TRBV18, with D maybe TRBD1 (5 bases). CDR3 length: 15 residues. In germline, CDR1 is KGHSH, CDR2 LQKENI. Trimming pared 4 bases from V and 5 bases from J, leaving 14 bases between. CDR3 DNA sequence: TGTGCCAGCTCACTCCCCCCCCAGGGAACCGGGGAGCTGTTTTTT. Translating gives CASSLPPQGTGELFF.

DNA of the CDR3: TGTGCCAGCAGCTACTCCGGGACAGGGAACACTGAAGCTTTCTTT. This sequence encodes CASSYSGTGNTEAFF. V gene TRBV7-9 combines with J gene TRBJ1-1, with 8 bases fitting TRBD1. The CDR3 runs 15 residues. CDR1 and CDR2 from the germline V gene are SEHNR and FQNEAQ (reference sequence). V shed 4 bases and J 1 base; nucleotides not matched to a gene: 5.

J is TRBJ2-6 and V is TRBV4-1; 11 bases line up with TRBD1. Trimming removed 3 bases from V and 4 bases from J; junction bases left unmatched: 14. The germline V gene encodes CDR1 MGHRA and CDR2 YSYEKL. The length of the CDR3 is 20 residues. The chain's CDR3 is CASSHISGTGGASGANVLTF. CDR3 coding DNA: TGCGCCAGCAGCCATATCTCCGGGACAGGGGGGGCTTCCGGGGCCAACGTCCTGACTTTC.

This clone appeared once. For the CDR3, the DNA is TGTGCCAGCAGTCTCAGATCCCAAGAGACCCAGTACTTC. This gives the protein CASSLRSQETQYF. The chain carries TRBV6-1 and TRBJ2-5; no reliable D call. Germline V CDR1 and CDR2: MNHNS, SASEGT. V was pared by 5 bases and J by 1 base, with 8 bases between. This CDR3 comprises 13 residues.

This sequence joins TRBV10-3 and TRBJ1-1; D possibly corresponds to TRBD1 (6 bases). Trimming removed 11 bases at V and 1 base at J, with 11 bases between. Per the germline V gene, CDR1 is ENHRY and CDR2 is SYGVKD. The CDR3 is made up of 12 amino acids. Here the CDR3 DNA reads TGTGCCTCAACAGGGTCGAACACTGAAGCTTTCTTT. This translates into CASTGSNTEAFF.